This is a list of T cell receptor beta chains from one sample in a study of shared clonotypes between healthy human individuals. TCRdb's copy holds only in-frame clones and misses some; the assay was immunoSEQ multiplex PCR. The sample shows a few million clones, 85% to 95% of them seen only once. The specimen sequenced was naive CD4+ T cells sorted from blood. Receptor source: a man younger than 30 in good health. Both conserved end residues are part of each CDR3. The order of the fields is V gene, CDR3 protein.

V: TRBV19
CDR3: CASSTGGKTDTQYF

V: TRBV12-5
CDR3: CASGLDQPQHF

V: TRBV7-2
CDR3: CASNPGQTNTGELFF

V: TRBV2
CDR3: CASSPGSLQEQYF

V: TRBV19
CDR3: CASSPGTAAGELFF

V: TRBV4-1
CDR3: CASSQFGGGSSYNEQFF

V: TRBV9
CDR3: CASSVDRADYGYTF

V: TRBV10-3
CDR3: CAISDYPSTDTQYF

V: TRBV15
CDR3: CATSRAKTGGIIQYF

V: TRBV6-1
CDR3: CASSDWTATYEQYF

V: TRBV10-1
CDR3: CASRPKDIYSYEQYF

V: TRBV2
CDR3: CASSEAPAQPQHF

V: TRBV7-9
CDR3: CASSLGAGEYLLEQYF

V: TRBV7-7
CDR3: CASSPSGLEENEQYF

V: TRBV5-4
CDR3: CASSLGQGAADTQYF

V: TRBV28
CDR3: CAIYPAGGPRETQYF

V: TRBV6-6
CDR3: CASREREPHGYTF

V: TRBV6-1
CDR3: CASSEDEDPRAGELFF

V: TRBV30
CDR3: CAWSASGYNSPLHF

V: TRBV4-3
CDR3: CASSSMTGETYEQYF

V: TRBV5-1
CDR3: CASSLEGLAGVDIQYF

V: TRBV28
CDR3: CASSLQGILQFF

V: TRBV4-1
CDR3: CASSQEFRVDYNSPLHF

V: TRBV5-6
CDR3: CASSLGGPASNYGYTF

V: TRBV4-1
CDR3: CASSQPQGYGGYTF

V: TRBV7-2
CDR3: CASSLGGLNNEQFF

V: TRBV10-3
CDR3: CAISTQGEQYF

V: TRBV14
CDR3: CASRLNTEAFF

V: TRBV27
CDR3: CASSWDRVGNTIYF

V: TRBV7-2
CDR3: CASSRDAGNQPQHF

V: TRBV7-2
CDR3: CASSTLRLAGAHNEQFF

V: TRBV19
CDR3: CATWGAGNTEAFF

V: TRBV30
CDR3: CAWSVGITDTQYF

V: TRBV18
CDR3: CASSKLAGGSYNEQFF

V: TRBV10-3
CDR3: CAISESASTGELFF

V: TRBV28
CDR3: CASSPVRQGSHEQYF

V: TRBV19
CDR3: CASSSTSGNGLPYNEQFF

V: TRBV4-1
CDR3: CASSQPQGARRGYTF

V: TRBV2
CDR3: CASSGRTGDSPLHF

V: TRBV19
CDR3: CASSPLGANQPQHF

V: TRBV10-2
CDR3: CASSDGRGSPLHF

V: TRBV5-8
CDR3: CASSSMTGVAGELFF

V: TRBV7-2
CDR3: CASSLASGLNTEAFF

V: TRBV5-1
CDR3: CASSLEGGQETQYF

V: TRBV29-1
CDR3: CSVGRGANNEQFF

V: TRBV7-9
CDR3: CASSLVREGMNNQPQHF

V: TRBV4-2
CDR3: CASSQGALSGANQETQYF

V: TRBV19
CDR3: CASSTHRNSPLHF

V: TRBV2
CDR3: CASKRGPETQYF

V: TRBV4-1
CDR3: CASSPNPGPNYGYTF

V: TRBV5-4
CDR3: CASSRRGLAGGPDEQYF

V: TRBV5-4
CDR3: CASSLTGYEQFF

V: TRBV4-1
CDR3: CASSQDGPGRNNQPQHF

V: TRBV6-6
CDR3: CASSYSIAGRPGELFF

V: TRBV5-1
CDR3: CASTDSNYGYTF

V: TRBV11-2
CDR3: CASSSETGTEAFF

V: TRBV9
CDR3: CASSVGGQGGSPLHF

V: TRBV7-9
CDR3: CASSLVPQGDTEAFF

V: TRBV5-5
CDR3: CASSSPTGEKLFF